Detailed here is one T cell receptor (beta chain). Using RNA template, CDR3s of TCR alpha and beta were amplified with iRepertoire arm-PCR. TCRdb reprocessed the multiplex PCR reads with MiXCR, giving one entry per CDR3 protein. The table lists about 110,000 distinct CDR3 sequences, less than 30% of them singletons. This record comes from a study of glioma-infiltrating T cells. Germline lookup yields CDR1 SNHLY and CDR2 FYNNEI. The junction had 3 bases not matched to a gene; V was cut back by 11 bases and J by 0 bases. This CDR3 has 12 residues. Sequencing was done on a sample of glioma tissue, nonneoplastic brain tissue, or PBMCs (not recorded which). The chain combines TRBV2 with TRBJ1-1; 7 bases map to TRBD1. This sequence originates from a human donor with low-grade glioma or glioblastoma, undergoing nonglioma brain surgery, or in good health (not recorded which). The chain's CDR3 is CADRALNTEAFF. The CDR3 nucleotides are TGTGCCGACAGGGCCCTGAACACTGAAGCTTTCTTT.